This TCR beta chain was found in a study of blood T cells in healthy people across ages. With regard to this clonotype: Its target is not known.

General observations from the study: Long-lived donors carried more naive CD4+ cells and greater diversity than aged donors.

The CDR3 loop spans 12 amino acids. Deletions cut 8 bases from V and 11 bases from J, with 18 bases between. Germline V gene data show CDR1 as MDHEN and CDR2 as SYDVKM. Isolation per sample recovered at least 7 million PBMCs. Through a sample-barcoded 5' primer and a J-beta primer mix, a second PCR was run for 7 to 11 cycles. There were at least 2.5 million CDR3-containing paired-end reads obtained from each sample. TCRdb ran MiXCR on the 5' RACE reads and lists one entry per CDR3 protein. The sample consists of about 1.5 million distinct CDR3 sequences, less than 45% of them appearing once. The receptor comes from a woman between 18 and 29 years old in good health. The source material was blood. The chain has TRBV28 and TRBJ2-5; perhaps D is TRBD1 or TRBD2 (5 bases each). CDR3 coding DNA: TGTGCCAGCCGGTTAGGGTTGGGGGAGCAGTACTTC. Its translation is CASRLGLGEQYF.